This TCR beta chain comes out of a study of Ad26.COV2.S vaccination and SARS-CoV-2 variants. As to treatment: some 20 received Ad26.COV2.S at low or high dose, single or two shots; roughly five received placebo; per-sample allocation not given. Vaccine and placebo recipients were sampled on day 63 after the first injection. The method was immunoSEQ multiplex PCR; TCRdb's version includes in-frame clones alone and lacks a portion of them. The data contain around 340,000 clones, 80% to 90% of them singletons. Broader study findings: Total T cell responses may have been underestimated by the TCR breadth and depth analyses.

For this clone: Its antigen is not known.

Germline V CDR1 and CDR2: MDHEN, SYDVKM. V gave up 5 bases and J gave up 3 bases; unmatched junction bases: 5. CDR3 size: 14 residues. Specimen: peripheral blood, collected in a trial of Ad26.COV2.S vaccine versus placebo. The sequence derives from a person aged 18-60 years who received the Ad26.COV2.S COVID-19 vaccine or a placebo. The chain has TRBV28 and TRBJ1-2; TRBD1 agrees at 8 bases. The CDR3 bases are TGTGCCAGCAGTACAGGGGGGGGAGACTATGGCTACACCTTC. Its translation is CASSTGGGDYGYTF.